This T cell receptor beta chain is drawn from a study of shared clonotypes between healthy human individuals. Trimming removed 1 base from V and 4 bases from J, with 16 bases in between. Germline V CDR1 and CDR2: SNHLY, FYNNEI. The CDR3 contains 16 residues. Measured with immunoSEQ multiplex PCR; TCRdb has only the in-frame clones, and not every one. The sample lists roughly 490,000 clones; about 80% were seen once. The sample comprised PBMCs. The chain links TRBV2 to TRBJ1-1; D might be TRBD1 (6 bases). The receptor was isolated from a woman aged 40 to 55 in good health. Some clones in this sample may be carry-over from other donors' samples. The DNA of the CDR3 is TGTGCCAGCAGTGAAGGGGCAGGATGGGGGGCCACTGAAGCTTTCTTT. Amino acid sequence: CASSEGAGWGATEAFF.